By share, the clone carrying this T cell receptor beta chain counts as medium-sized (0.01 to 0.1%). Its antigen is unidentified. Study-wide findings and caveats: Tumor memory CD4+ T cell TCR gene usage clustered with blood and lymph node memory CD4+ cells and lymph node naive CD4+ cells.

Treg sorting used a CD4+CD25+CD127-/low gate. Amplification of TRBV12-4/TRBJ1-2 clonotypes used adaptor-ligated barcode primers. Via MiXCR, TCRdb re-called the multiplex PCR reads, giving one row per CDR3 protein. The sample lists some 1,000 distinct CDR3 sequences, approximately 2.5% seen once, with 30% to 35% in the top ten. V shed 6 bases and J 6 bases; nucleotides not matched to a gene: 4. The CDR3 runs 12 residues. The genes are TRBV12-3 or TRBV12-4 and TRBJ1-2, with 7 bases lining up with TRBD1. The sequence derives from a female donor with breast cancer. The sequenced sample consisted of Tregs sorted from blood. CDR3 nucleotides: TGTGCCAGCAGACAGGGGCTCGATGGCTACACCTTC. Amino acid sequence: CASRQGLDGYTF.